These 5 T cell receptor beta chains originate from one sample sequenced in a study of cytomegalovirus exposure and HLA in healthy donors. The PCR contained 60 Vbeta and 13 Jbeta primers. Generated by immunoSEQ multiplex PCR, the TCRdb table keeps only in-frame clones and is missing some. The sample features about 200,000 clones, with 0.9% to 1.4% in its top ten. The sample taken for sequencing was PBMCs. All receptors come from a girl under 10 years old in good health and CMV-seropositive.

This chain links TRBV11-2 with TRBJ2-7; 11 bases fit TRBD2. Germline assignment: CDR1 SGHAT and CDR2 FQNNGV. With V trimmed by 6 bases and J by 3 bases, 7 bases remained unmatched. This CDR3 contains 15 residues. This CDR3 reads CASSLAGGRDYEQYF. The CDR3 nucleotides read TGTGCCAGCAGTCTAGCGGGGGGACGAGACTACGAGCAGTACTTC.

The CDR3: CSVVSGTGATDTQYF. The CDR3 DNA reads TGCAGCGTTGTATCCGGGACAGGGGCAACAGATACGCAGTATTTT. The chain couples TRBV29-1 to TRBJ2-3, with 10 bases lining up with TRBD1. The CDR3 is made up of 15 amino acids. V lost 4 bases and J lost 3; bases outside the gene matches: 7. CDR1 is SQVTM and CDR2 is ANQGSEA in the germline V gene.

The chain couples TRBV28 to TRBJ1-2; no definite D call. The germline gives CDR1 MDHEN, CDR2 SYDVKM. Trimming removed 3 bases at V and 8 bases at J, with 13 bases between. The CDR3 spans 13 residues. The CDR3 coding sequence is TGTGCCAGCAGTTTTCGGGGTTTTGGCGGCTACACCTTC. This gives the protein CASSFRGFGGYTF.

The chain joins TRBV19 to TRBJ1-5, with 7 bases identical to TRBD1. The CDR3 has 15 amino acids. Germline trimming cut 7 bases from V and 3 bases from J; bases unmatched to any gene: 9. Germline V gives CDR1 LNHDA, CDR2 SQIVND (reference sequence). This CDR3 reads CASNDRVSDNQPQHF. The CDR3 nucleotides are TGTGCCAGTAACGACAGGGTGAGTGACAATCAGCCCCAGCATTTT.

This CDR3 reads CASSATGPSGDQRGNEKLFF. CDR3 nucleotides: TGTGCCAGCAGCGCCACAGGGCCCTCAGGGGATCAGCGGGGTAATGAAAAACTGTTTTTT. The J gene is TRBJ1-4, the V gene TRBV9, with D perhaps TRBD1 (6 bases). CDR3 size: 20 residues. Trimming pared 3 bases from V and 4 bases from J, leaving 28 bases between. Germline CDR1 SGDLS, CDR2 YYNGEE.